Shown below are 24 T cell receptor beta chains from a single sample sequenced in a study of response to subunit inactivated influenza vaccine. MiXCR, applied by TCRdb to the RT-PCR reads, yields one record per CDR3 protein. The table records roughly 700,000 distinct CDR3 sequences, around 16% of them present only once. The specimen comprised PBMCs from blood, sampled 11 to 12 days after vaccination. These receptors came from a man aged 45-60 years who received an inactivated influenza vaccine.

The chain recombines TRBV11-2 with TRBJ2-1, with D perhaps matching TRBD2 (6 bases). Trimming cost V 2 bases and J 9 bases, with 20 bases left between them. This CDR3 spans 16 amino acids. The germline gives CDR1 SGHAT, CDR2 FQNNGV. The CDR3 loop reads CASSLLRRGRDGEQFF. The CDR3 nucleotides are TGTGCCAGCAGCTTATTAAGGAGGGGTAGGGATGGTGAGCAGTTCTTC.

Regarding this clonotype: A read error may be the cause here, since a much bigger clone is one base away. The chain links TRBV12-3 or TRBV12-4 to TRBJ2-4; the match to TRBD1 covers 7 bases. CDR3 length equals 14 residues. V trimming: 5 bases; J trimming: 6 bases; junction bases outside the gene matches: 7. The chain's CDR3 is CASSRQGIGNIQYF. In DNA, the CDR3 is TGTGCCAGCAGTAGACAGGGAATAGGAAACATTCAGTACTTC.

This chain connects TRBV5-1 to TRBJ1-2; 10 nucleotides line up with TRBD1. CDR3 length: 15 amino acids. From germline, CDR1 is SGHRS and CDR2 YFSETQ. V lost 2 bases, J lost 2 bases, and 3 bases stayed unmatched. CDR3 DNA sequence: TGCGCCAGCAGCTTTGGGGACAGGGGAAACTATGGCTACACCTTC. Residues: CASSFGDRGNYGYTF.

V and J are TRBV6-1 and TRBJ2-7, with D uncertain. The CDR3 spans 14 residues. The germline V and J ends were trimmed by 5 bases and 8 bases, with 19 bases remaining between them. Germline lookup yields CDR1 MNHNS and CDR2 SASEGT. The DNA for the CDR3 is TGTGCCAGCAGTCGGACGGATCCCTCTGAGAAGCAGTACTTC. Protein product: CASSRTDPSEKQYF.

The chain uses TRBV20-1 and TRBJ1-1; D not resolved. The CDR3 extends over 11 amino acids. Trimming took 2 bases from V and 10 from J, leaving 11 bases between them. In germline, CDR1 is DFQATT, CDR2 SNEGSKA (reference sequence). The chain's CDR3 is CSARFDAGAFF. Here the CDR3 DNA reads TGCAGTGCTAGATTCGATGCGGGAGCTTTCTTT.

J is TRBJ2-1 and V is TRBV7-2; D is undetermined. Trimming stripped 5 bases from V and 5 bases from J, with 10 bases between. From germline, CDR1 is SGHTA and CDR2 FQGNSA. The CDR3 totals 13 residues. The CDR3 loop is CASSLSKDNEQFF. CDR3 bases: TGTGCCAGCAGCCTGTCCAAGGACAATGAGCAGTTCTTC.

The gene calls are TRBV2 and TRBJ2-1, with D uncertain. The length of the CDR3 is 12 residues. CDR1 and CDR2 (germline): SNHLY, FYNNEI. The V gene lost 5 bases and the J gene lost 5 bases, with 7 bases spanning the gap. The CDR3 sequence is CASSPTNNEQFF. Here the CDR3 DNA reads TGTGCCAGCAGTCCTACTAACAATGAGCAGTTCTTC.

The V call is TRBV4-3, the J call TRBJ2-3, with 8 nucleotides matching TRBD2. The CDR3 spans 15 residues. Per germline, CDR1 LGHNA and CDR2 YSLEER. V was pared by 4 bases and J by 5 bases, with 8 bases of the junction left unmatched. CDR3 nucleotides: TGCGCCAGCAGCCCCCCGGGAGGGGATCGAGATACGCAGTATTTT. It codes for CASSPPGGDRDTQYF.

This clonotype showed up just a few times. The CDR3 is CASSVPRLAGHPASSYNEQFF. The CDR3, as DNA: TGTGCCAGCAGCGTCCCCCGCCTCGCGGGACACCCTGCTTCGTCCTACAATGAGCAGTTCTTC. The chain joins TRBV9 to TRBJ2-1, with D perhaps matching TRBD1 or TRBD2 (6 bases each). Germline lookup yields CDR1 SGDLS and CDR2 YYNGEE. This CDR3 is 21 amino acids long. V dropped 2 bases and J dropped 1 base, with 28 bases sitting between them.

This clonotype was found many times. The rearrangement joins TRBV24-1 to TRBJ1-1, with 7 nucleotides matching TRBD1. V shed 6 bases and J 1 base; nucleotides not matched to a gene: 10. This CDR3 spans 16 amino acids. Germline CDR1 KGHDR, CDR2 SFDVKD. The CDR3 loop is CATSHRDSRPNTEAFF. CDR3 bases: TGTGCCACCAGTCACCGGGACAGCCGCCCGAACACTGAAGCTTTCTTT.

This sequence joins TRBV5-1 and TRBJ2-5, with TRBD1 identical over 9 bases. Unmatched junction bases numbered 7, after V lost 0 bases and J lost 4 bases. The CDR3 is 16 amino acids. CDR1 is SGHRS and CDR2 is YFSETQ in the germline V gene. The CDR3 sequence is CASSLVTGQGRETQYF. Written as DNA, the CDR3 is TGCGCCAGCAGCTTGGTAACGGGACAGGGTCGAGAGACCCAGTACTTC.

In nucleotides, the CDR3 is TGTGCCAGCAGTCGCTCAGGGGGCACGCGAGTTGCCCAGCATTTT. As protein: CASSRSGGTRVAQHF. This chain links TRBV6-2 or TRBV6-3 with TRBJ1-5; TRBD1 matches 8 bases. The ends lost 5 bases at V and 11 bases at J; junction bases unmatched: 14. Germline loops: CDR1 MNHEY, CDR2 SVGEGT. The CDR3 loop spans 15 amino acids.

In its sample, this clonotype was seen a few times. The rearrangement links TRBV12-3 or TRBV12-4 to TRBJ1-5; no reliable D call. V lost 6 bases and J 0 bases, leaving 12 bases between the germline ends. The CDR3 extends over 15 amino acids. DNA for the CDR3: TGTGCCAGCAGCCAACGGCTGATTAGCAATCAGCCCCAGCATTTT. Amino acids: CASSQRLISNQPQHF.

This clonotype showed up just a few times. DNA of the CDR3: TGTGCCAGCAGCTTAGCCCGGAGCTTCTACGAGCAGTACTTC. This encodes CASSLARSFYEQYF. V and J are TRBV7-2 and TRBJ2-7, with D hard to call. This CDR3 contains 14 residues. The V end lost 0 bases, the J end lost 3 bases, and 9 bases lay between the germline ends. CDR1 and CDR2 (germline): SGHTA, FQGNSA.

V is TRBV4-2 and J is TRBJ2-7; D is possibly TRBD1 (5 bases). The germline gives CDR1 LGHNA, CDR2 YNFKEQ. CDR3 length: 14 residues. V lost 1 base, J lost 3 bases, and 10 bases lay in between. DNA of the CDR3: TGTGCCAGCAGCCAAGGTCTAGGGGTCTACGAGCAGTACTTC. Its protein is CASSQGLGVYEQYF.

This clonotype came up a few times. J is TRBJ2-5 and V is TRBV7-2; tentative D call: TRBD1 (6 bases). CDR3 length: 17 residues. Germline assignment: CDR1 SGHTA and CDR2 FQGNSA. Trimming took 1 base from V and 0 from J, leaving 15 bases between them. CDR3 nucleotides: TGTGCCAGCAGCTTAGGAAGGACAGTTAGGTACCAAGAGACCCAGTACTTC. This sequence encodes CASSLGRTVRYQETQYF.

This clonotype showed up just a few times. The chain recombines TRBV7-9 with TRBJ2-5, with D perhaps matching TRBD1 (6 bases). The germline V and J ends were trimmed by 5 bases and 1 base, with 20 bases remaining between them. Germline values: CDR1 SEHNR, CDR2 FQNEAQ (reference sequence). The CDR3 spans 17 residues. The CDR3 here is CASSPGYQGSFQETQYF. The CDR3 nucleotides are TGTGCCAGCAGCCCCGGGTATCAGGGGAGTTTCCAAGAGACCCAGTACTTC.

The rearrangement links TRBV5-1 to TRBJ2-3, with D possibly matching TRBD2 (5 bases). The CDR3 is 16 amino acids. Per the germline V gene, CDR1 is SGHRS and CDR2 is YFSETQ. V dropped 0 bases and J dropped 0 bases, with 11 bases sitting between them. Here the CDR3 DNA reads TGCGCCAGCAGCTTGGGGACTGACGCAAGCACAGATACGCAGTATTTT. This gives the protein CASSLGTDASTDTQYF.

This clonotype showed up many times. The chain has TRBV20-1 and TRBJ2-4; D tentatively reads TRBD1 or TRBD2 (6 bases each). V lost 7 bases, J lost 0 bases, and 16 bases lay in between. The CDR3 runs to 15 residues. Germline values: CDR1 DFQATT, CDR2 SNEGSKA (reference sequence). The DNA for the CDR3 is TGCAGTGGGCGTAAGGGGGGACTAGCCAAAAACATTCAGTACTTC. This encodes CSGRKGGLAKNIQYF.

The rearrangement joins TRBV7-7 to TRBJ2-3; D remains unclear. The germline gives CDR1 SSHAT, CDR2 FNYEAQ (reference sequence). Between the trimmed V and J ends, which lost 5 bases and 4 bases, there was a span of 13 bases. This CDR3 spans 14 amino acids. The CDR3 spells CASSPGQAADTQYF. CDR3 sequence (DNA): TGTGCCAGCAGCCCGGGCCAGGCGGCAGATACGCAGTATTTT.

V and J are TRBV15 and TRBJ2-1, with D possibly being TRBD1 or TRBD2 (5 bases each). Trimming pared 2 bases from V and 5 bases from J, leaving 13 bases between. Germline CDR1 LNHNV, CDR2 YYDKDF (reference sequence). The CDR3 is made up of 15 amino acids. The CDR3 region is CATSRLGDLNNEQFF. CDR3 DNA: TGTGCCACCAGCAGACTGGGGGACCTAAACAATGAGCAGTTCTTC.

This clonotype was detected only a few times. The chain carries TRBV27 and TRBJ2-7, with D possibly called TRBD1 or TRBD2 (5 bases each). Germline values: CDR1 MNHEY, CDR2 SMNVEV (reference sequence). The CDR3 has 15 amino acids. V lost 3 bases and J 0 bases, leaving 12 bases between the germline ends. The CDR3: CASSFAGRSSYEQYF. DNA for the CDR3: TGTGCCAGCAGTTTCGCAGGGAGAAGCTCCTACGAGCAGTACTTC.

This clonotype turned up a few times. The CDR3 sequence: CASSPDGTGGSEQFF. CDR3 DNA: TGTGCCAGCAGTCCCGACGGGACAGGGGGCAGTGAGCAGTTCTTC. This sequence joins TRBV27 and TRBJ2-1; 12 bases are a match to TRBD1. Looked up from germline, CDR1 is MNHEY and CDR2 is SMNVEV (reference sequence). Trimming cost V 5 bases and J 9 bases; bases outside gene matches: 8. This CDR3 is built from 15 residues.

This clonotype has more than one count but fewer than ten. The gene calls are TRBV7-9 and TRBJ1-1; D might be TRBD1 (5 bases). This CDR3 comprises 16 residues. Deletions cut 3 bases from V and 3 bases from J, with 17 bases between. Germline V gives CDR1 SEHNR, CDR2 FQNEAQ (reference sequence). The CDR3 loop is CASSLEGLSVDTEAFF. The CDR3 nucleotides are TGTGCCAGCAGCTTGGAGGGGTTGAGCGTGGACACTGAAGCTTTCTTT.